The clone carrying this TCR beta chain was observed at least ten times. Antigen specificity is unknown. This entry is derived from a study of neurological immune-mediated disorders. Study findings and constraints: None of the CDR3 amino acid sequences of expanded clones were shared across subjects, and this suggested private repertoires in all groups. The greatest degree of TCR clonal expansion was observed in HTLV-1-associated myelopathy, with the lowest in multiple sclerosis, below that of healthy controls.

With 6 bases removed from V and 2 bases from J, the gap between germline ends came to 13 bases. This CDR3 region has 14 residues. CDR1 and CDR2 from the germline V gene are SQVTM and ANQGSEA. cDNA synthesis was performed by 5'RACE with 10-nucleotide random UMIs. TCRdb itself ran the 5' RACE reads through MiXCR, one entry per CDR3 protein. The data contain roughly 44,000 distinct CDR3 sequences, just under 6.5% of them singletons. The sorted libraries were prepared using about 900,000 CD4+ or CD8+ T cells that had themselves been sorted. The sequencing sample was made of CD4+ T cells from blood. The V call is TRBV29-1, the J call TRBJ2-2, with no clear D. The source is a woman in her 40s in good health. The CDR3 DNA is TGCAGCGTCCTGAACCACAGAAACACCGGGGAGCTGTTTTTT. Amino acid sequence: CSVLNHRNTGELFF.